Following are 4 T cell receptor beta chains from one sample sequenced in a study of blood T cell repertoires in COVID-19. Method: immunoSEQ multiplex PCR; TCRdb's copy keeps in-frame clones and lacks some. Found here are 120,000 or so clones, 70% to 90% of them singletons; the top ten hold 4.8%. Material for sequencing was peripheral blood. The source is a human donor in a cohort sampled during active COVID-19.

The gene calls are TRBV19 and TRBJ2-3; unclear D gene. The CDR3 has 11 amino acids. The ends were cut back, 4 bases at V and 5 bases at J, with 4 bases in the middle. Germline assignment: CDR1 LNHDA and CDR2 SQIVND (reference sequence). DNA of the CDR3: TGTGCCAGTAGTAGACAAGATACGCAGTATTTT. Protein product: CASSRQDTQYF. The whole variable domain, filled in from reference TRBV19 and TRBJ2-3, reads DGGITQSPKYLFRKEGQNVTLSCEQNLNHDAMYWYRQDPGQGLRLIYYSQIVNDFQKGDIAEGYSVSREKKESFPLTVTSAQKNPTAFYLCASSRQDTQYFGPGTRLTVL.

This chain links TRBV9 with TRBJ2-2; D remains unclear. CDR1 SGDLS and CDR2 YYNGEE come from the germline V gene. Trimming took 4 bases from V and 5 from J, leaving 9 bases between them. This CDR3 has 13 residues. The CDR3 DNA is TGTGCCAGCAGCCCAGATGTAACCGGGGAGCTGTTTTTT. It translates to CASSPDVTGELFF. Variable domain in full (rest from reference TRBV9 and TRBJ2-2): DSGVTQTPKHLITATGQRVTLRCSPRSGDLSVYWYQQSLDQGLQFLIQYYNGEERAKGNILERFSAQQFPDLHSELNLSSLELGDSALYFCASSPDVTGELFFGEGSRLTVL.

This clone occurred a few times. The V gene is TRBV30, the J gene TRBJ2-7; 9 positions match TRBD2. The CDR3 contains 15 residues. CDR1 is GTSNPN, CDR2 SVGIG, per germline (reference sequence). V was pared by 3 bases and J by 3 bases, with 9 bases of the junction left unmatched. The CDR3 coding sequence is TGTGCCTGGAGCGGAGGGCGGGAGGGTAGCTACGAGCAGTACTTC. This encodes CAWSGGREGSYEQYF.

The chain is built from TRBV11-2 and TRBJ1-3; unclear D gene. Between the trimmed V and J ends, which lost 1 base and 1 base, there was a span of 11 bases. CDR1 is SGHAT and CDR2 is FQNNGV in the germline V gene. This CDR3 comprises 16 residues. CDR3 DNA: TGTGCCAGCAGCTTAGTATATCTATTTTCTGGAAACACCATATATTTT. As protein: CASSLVYLFSGNTIYF.